The following is a TCR beta chain sequence with its context. The target antigen is unknown. TCR beta cDNA libraries included unique molecular identifiers. It was from about 0.98 to 11 million T cells that 450,000 to 550,000 cDNA molecules came. One entry per CDR3 protein, called by TCRdb with MiXCR from the PCR reads. The sample contains about 160,000 distinct CDR3 sequences, roughly 35% of which appear only once. This sample stems from a study of post-analysis software for immune sequencing data. Overall study findings and caveats: Patients used a handful of TRBV segments, including TRBV5-6, TRBV5-1 and TRBV20-1, more often than controls. Samples made in the same batch grouped tightly together by F measure. Controls significantly exceeded multiple sclerosis patients in normalized Chao1 diversity.

This CDR3 is built from 12 residues. V lost 3 bases, J lost 4 bases, and 6 bases lay in between. Germline CDR1 SNHLY, CDR2 FYNNEI. The sample here was blood, taken after autologous hematopoietic stem cell transplantation. The receptor was derived from a girl aged 10-17 years with multiple sclerosis. The chain recombines TRBV2 with TRBJ1-1; D is unresolved. CDR3 amino acids: CASSDGPTEAFF. The CDR3 coding sequence is TGTGCCAGCAGTGATGGGCCCACTGAAGCTTTCTTT.